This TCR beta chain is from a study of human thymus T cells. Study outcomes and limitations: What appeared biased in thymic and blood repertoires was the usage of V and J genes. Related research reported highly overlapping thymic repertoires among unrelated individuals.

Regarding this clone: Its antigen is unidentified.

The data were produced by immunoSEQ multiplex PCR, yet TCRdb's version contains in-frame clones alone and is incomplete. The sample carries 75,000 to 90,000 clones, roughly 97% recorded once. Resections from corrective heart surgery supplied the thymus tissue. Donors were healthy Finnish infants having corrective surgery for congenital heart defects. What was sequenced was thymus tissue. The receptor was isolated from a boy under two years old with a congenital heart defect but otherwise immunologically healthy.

In nucleotides, the CDR3 is TGCAGTGCTAAAGGGAACACTGAAGCTTTCTTT. It translates to CSAKGNTEAFF. The chain is built from TRBV20-1 and TRBJ1-1; D is undetermined. The CDR3 contains 11 residues. Between the trimmed V and J ends, which lost 4 bases and 1 base, there was a span of 4 bases. Germline V lookup: CDR1 DFQATT, CDR2 SNEGSKA (reference sequence).